Each of the 10 T cell receptor beta chains below was sequenced from the same sample in a study of T cells in Graves' hyperthyroidism and ophthalmopathy. RNA transcripts were the template for amplifying TCR beta CDR3 regions. A set of HTBI primers served as the primers for a first-round RT-PCR of the TCR CDR3. MiXCR, run by TCRdb on the multiplex PCR reads, gives a single entry per CDR3 protein. The sample comprises about 210,000 distinct CDR3 sequences, 15% to 20% of which are singletons, and 50% rests with the top ten. Sequenced: blood. The receptors stem from a man aged 50 or older with Graves' hyperthyroidism.

This clonotype was picked up many times. The CDR3 reads CSARIPGQRLYEQYF. CDR3 bases: TGCAGTGCTAGGATTCCGGGACAGCGTCTTTACGAGCAGTACTTC. The chain uses TRBV20-1 and TRBJ2-7; 7 bases are a match to TRBD1. CDR3 length equals 15 residues. With V trimmed by 3 bases and J by 4 bases, 12 bases remained unmatched. Per the germline V gene, CDR1 is DFQATT and CDR2 is SNEGSKA (reference sequence).

J is TRBJ2-4 and V is TRBV18; 9 nucleotides match TRBD2. The trim removed 6 bases at V and 6 bases at J, leaving 15 bases unmatched. CDR1 and CDR2 (germline): KGHSH, LQKENI. The CDR3 runs 17 residues. CDR3 sequence reads: CASSRDDSGRVGNIQYF. In nucleotides, the CDR3 is TGTGCCAGCTCTCGCGACGATAGCGGGAGAGTTGGAAACATTCAGTACTTC.

Of note for this clonotype: Just one base apart from a much larger clone, this may be a read error. The chain joins TRBV28 to TRBJ1-1; D call uncertain. The length of the CDR3 is 13 residues. Trimming pared 7 bases from V and 4 bases from J, leaving 13 bases between. The germline gives CDR1 MDHEN, CDR2 SYDVKM. CDR3 in amino acids: CASINGWVTEAFF. CDR3 nucleotide sequence: TGTGCCAGCATCAATGGGTGGGTCACTGAAGCTTTCTTT.

In this sample, this clonotype turned up a few times. V and J are TRBV20-1 and TRBJ1-6; 8 bases line up with TRBD1. The CDR3 is made up of 13 amino acids. Germline V CDR1 and CDR2: DFQATT, SNEGSKA (reference sequence). Trimming took 3 bases from V and 7 from J; bases not matched to a gene: 2. CDR3 loop: CSARWDRNSPLHF. CDR3 DNA: TGCAGTGCTAGGTGGGACAGGAATTCACCCCTCCACTTT.

Ten or more counts support this clonotype. The chain carries TRBV27 and TRBJ2-7; the match to TRBD2 covers 12 bases. In germline, CDR1 is MNHEY, CDR2 SMNVEV (reference sequence). With 5 bases clipped from V and 4 bases from J, the junction kept 12 bases outside the gene matches. This CDR3 has 17 residues. The CDR3 is CASSPASGRAMGYEQYF. The CDR3 DNA is TGTGCCAGCAGTCCGGCTAGCGGGAGGGCCATGGGATACGAGCAGTACTTC.

Many counts were recorded for this clonotype. The chain joins TRBV29-1 to TRBJ1-2; no clear D. V was cut by 6 bases and J by 8 bases, with 13 bases left in between. Per germline, CDR1 SQVTM and CDR2 ANQGSEA. The CDR3 is 11 amino acids. The CDR3: CSVEAGKGYTF. The CDR3 bases are TGCAGCGTCGAGGCGGGAAAGGGCTACACCTTC.

At least ten counts were recorded for this clonotype. The rearrangement joins TRBV27 to TRBJ2-1, with TRBD2 matching 10 bases. Germline CDR1 reads MNHEY; CDR2 reads SMNVEV (reference sequence). V was clipped by 2 bases and J by 10 bases; unmatched bases: 5. This CDR3 is 14 amino acids long. CDR3 nucleotides: TGTGCCAGCAGTTTACTAGCGGGAGCTCGAGAGCAGTTCTTC. It encodes CASSLLAGAREQFF.

In its sample, this clonotype was seen many times. The V gene is TRBV27, the J gene TRBJ2-2; 8 bases align to TRBD1. J was trimmed by 3 bases and V by 5 bases; bases with no gene match: 5. This CDR3 spans 15 amino acids. Germline CDR1 reads MNHEY; CDR2 reads SMNVEV (reference sequence). The CDR3 spells CASSREQGDTGELFF. CDR3 sequence (DNA): TGTGCCAGCAGTAGGGAACAGGGGGACACCGGGGAGCTGTTTTTT.

The chain uses TRBV10-1 and TRBJ2-2, with D possibly TRBD2 on 5 matching bases. The germline V gene has CDR1 WNHNN and CDR2 SYGVQD (reference sequence). Trimming took 5 bases from V and 1 from J, leaving 8 bases between them. The CDR3 is 14 residues long. The DNA for the CDR3 is TGCGCCAGCAGTAGGGCGGGGAACACCGGGGAGCTGTTTTTT. This encodes CASSRAGNTGELFF.

V gene TRBV20-1 combines with J gene TRBJ2-1, with D possibly TRBD2 on 6 matching bases. The V gene lost 5 bases and the J gene lost 0 bases, with 14 bases spanning the gap. Germline values: CDR1 DFQATT, CDR2 SNEGSKA (reference sequence). The CDR3 is 15 residues long. CDR3 DNA sequence: TGCAGTGCTCCACTAGCCCTAAGCTCCTACAATGAGCAGTTCTTC. As protein: CSAPLALSSYNEQFF.